These 8 T cell receptor beta chains came from one sample sequenced in a study of cytomegalovirus exposure and HLA in healthy donors. The PCR was carried out with 60 Vbeta primers and 13 Jbeta primers. Method: immunoSEQ multiplex PCR; TCRdb's copy keeps in-frame clones and lacks some. The table includes 95,000 to 110,000 clones, about three quarters detected once. The sample consisted of PBMCs. The receptors were gathered from a woman between 18 and 30 years old in good health and CMV-seropositive.

On this clone itself: The same CDR3 is also encoded by other DNA sequences in this sample. CDR3 coding DNA: TGTGCCAGCAGTCGATATAGCGGGGGGCAAGAGACCCAGTACTTC. Translation gives CASSRYSGGQETQYF. This chain uses TRBV6-5 with TRBJ2-5; 10 bases align to TRBD2. V lost 5 bases, J lost 2 bases, and 5 bases stayed unmatched. The CDR3 is 15 amino acids. In germline, CDR1 is MNHEY, CDR2 SVGAGI.

The chain is built from TRBV28 and TRBJ1-2, with 9 bases identical to TRBD1. CDR1 and CDR2 from the germline V gene are MDHEN and SYDVKM. The CDR3 covers 15 residues. V lost 5 bases and J lost 4; bases outside the gene matches: 8. In nucleotides, the CDR3 is TGTGCCAGCAGTCACGGACAGGGGAGGTTCTATGGCTACACCTTC. The encoded protein is CASSHGQGRFYGYTF.

V is TRBV15 and J is TRBJ2-3; D perhaps matches TRBD2 (5 bases). The V and J ends lost 3 bases and 2 bases respectively, with 9 bases between them. CDR3 size: 14 residues. Germline V gives CDR1 LNHNV, CDR2 YYDKDF (reference sequence). Here the CDR3 reads CATSRELDTDTQYF. CDR3 nucleotide sequence: TGTGCCACCAGCAGGGAACTAGACACAGATACGCAGTATTTT.

The V and J genes are TRBV30 and TRBJ2-1; TRBD2 is a possible D gene (5 bases). Germline assignment: CDR1 GTSNPN and CDR2 SVGIG (reference sequence). The V gene lost 4 bases and the J gene lost 4 bases, with 11 bases spanning the gap. The CDR3 totals 13 residues. The CDR3 DNA follows: TGTGCCTGGACTCCCGCGGGTTACAATGAGCAGTTCTTC. This gives the protein CAWTPAGYNEQFF.

This CDR3 reads CASSLPGQGPNYGYTF. The CDR3 DNA follows: TGTGCCAGCAGTTTACCCGGACAGGGTCCTAACTATGGCTACACCTTC. The chain joins TRBV28 to TRBJ1-2; 8 nucleotides agree with TRBD1. Germline CDR1 and CDR2: MDHEN and SYDVKM. After removal of 2 bases from V and 0 bases from J, the junction contained 5 bases not matched to a gene. CDR3 length: 16 amino acids.

There are a few counts of this clone. The rearrangement joins TRBV14 to TRBJ2-1; no firm D call. Germline CDR1 and CDR2: SGHDN and FVKESK. The CDR3 runs to 12 residues. The ends were cut back, 2 bases at V and 9 bases at J, with 8 bases in the middle. The CDR3 DNA sequence: TGTGCCAGCAGCCAAAACTTAGCTGAGCAGTTCTTC. This codes for CASSQNLAEQFF.

The chain joins TRBV18 to TRBJ1-5, with D uncertain. Germline lookup yields CDR1 KGHSH and CDR2 LQKENI. Trimming shortened V by 3 bases and J by 7 bases, and 7 bases separated the two germline ends. The CDR3 sequence is 12 residues long. The CDR3 protein is CASSPGWQPQHF. The CDR3, as DNA: TGTGCCAGCTCACCCGGGTGGCAGCCCCAGCATTTT.

The genes are TRBV5-1 and TRBJ2-3, with 7 bases that match TRBD2. CDR3 length equals 17 residues. The V segment lost 3 bases and the J segment 1 base; nucleotides outside the gene matches: 11. Germline loops: CDR1 SGHRS, CDR2 YFSETQ. In DNA form, the CDR3 reads TGCGCCAGCAGCTCCTCCATCCAGCGGGAAGGCACAGATACGCAGTATTTT. Amino acid sequence: CASSSSIQREGTDTQYF.